The next 26 T cell receptor beta chains were all read from a single sample in a study of spatial heterogeneity in lung cancer. Findings and limits, study-wide: Expanded intratumoral alpha and beta TCR counts tracked tumor mutation counts.

These receptors are not linked to any known antigen. Sample time point: sample taken at primary tumor resection. Via MiXCR, TCRdb re-called the 5' RACE reads, giving one row per CDR3 protein. The sample lists around 21,000 distinct CDR3 sequences, 4% to 5.5% occurring once. This material consisted of lung tumor tissue, taken at surgery. These receptors all stem from a male donor with early-stage non-small cell lung cancer.

This clonotype has a count of ten or more. The gene calls are TRBV7-3 and TRBJ2-3, with 9 bases fitting TRBD2. From germline, CDR1 is SGHTA and CDR2 FQGTGA. The V segment lost 5 bases and the J segment 2 bases; nucleotides outside the gene matches: 5. This CDR3 comprises 15 residues. DNA of the CDR3: TGTGCCAGCAGCCTTTCTAGCGGGGTCACAGATACGCAGTATTTT. It yields the protein CASSLSSGVTDTQYF.

There are many counts of this clonotype. V and J are TRBV7-8 and TRBJ2-5; 11 nucleotides line up with TRBD2. Looked up from germline, CDR1 is SGHVS and CDR2 is FQNEAQ. The CDR3 totals 17 residues. Trimming took 2 bases from V and 5 from J; bases not matched to a gene: 10. The CDR3 DNA reads TGTGCCAGCAGCTTATCTGGCTTACTAGCGGGAGTGGAGACCCAGTACTTC. Its translation: CASSLSGLLAGVETQYF.

This clonotype appeared many times. This chain uses TRBV12-3 or TRBV12-4 with TRBJ1-2; D is unresolved. Trimming left V 4 bases short and J 4 bases short, with 7 bases between. CDR3 length: 12 residues. The CDR3, as DNA: TGTGCCAGCAGTTCGACACGCTATGGCTACACCTTC. Translating it yields CASSSTRYGYTF.

In its sample, this clonotype was seen a few times. A much larger clone lies one base from this, so it may be a read error. This rearrangement joins TRBV28 to TRBJ1-1; D is possibly TRBD1 (5 bases). Germline V lookup: CDR1 MDHEN, CDR2 SYDVKM. The CDR3 contains 15 residues. The CDR3 is CANSPGTVPGTEAFF. The CDR3 nucleotides are TGTGCCAACAGTCCGGGGACGGTCCCGGGGACTGAAGCTTTCTTT. The whole variable domain, filled in from reference TRBV28 and TRBJ1-1, reads DVKVTQSSRYLVKRTGEKVFLECVQDMDHENMFWYRQDPGLGLRLIYFSYDVKMKEKGDIPEGYSVSREKKERFSLILESASTNQTSMYLCANSPGTVPGTEAFFGQGTRLTVV.

There are many counts of this clonotype. The CDR3 protein is CSVQQGSGNSPLHF. Here the CDR3 DNA reads TGCAGCGTCCAACAGGGAAGTGGGAATTCACCCCTCCACTTT. V and J are TRBV29-1 and TRBJ1-6, with TRBD1 as a possible D gene (6 bases). Germline CDR1 and CDR2: SQVTM and ANQGSEA. V was cut by 6 bases and J by 7 bases, with 16 bases left in between. The length of the CDR3 is 14 residues.

By its share, this clonotype is medium-sized (0.01 to 0.1%). The CDR3 coding sequence is TGTGCCAGCAGCGGAGGGACAGCTGGGGCCAACGTCCTGACTTTC. Amino acid sequence: CASSGGTAGANVLTF. The genes are TRBV5-4 and TRBJ2-6; tentatively, D is TRBD1 (7 bases). Germline CDR1 SGHNT, CDR2 YYREEE (reference sequence). Trimming shortened V by 4 bases and J by 2 bases, and 10 bases separated the two germline ends. This CDR3 is 15 amino acids long.

Ten or more counts support this clonotype. The chain recombines TRBV3-1 with TRBJ1-1; 8 bases align to TRBD1. This CDR3 spans 13 amino acids. Germline lookup yields CDR1 LGHDT and CDR2 YNNKEL (reference sequence). J gave up 11 bases and V 2 bases, and 7 bases lay outside the gene matches. The CDR3: CASSQNGQGEAFF. The DNA of the CDR3 is TGTGCCAGCAGCCAAAACGGACAGGGCGAGGCTTTCTTT.

This clonotype came up many times. The rearrangement links TRBV20-1 to TRBJ2-7; D perhaps matches TRBD2 (6 bases). CDR3 length: 18 amino acids. Germline V CDR1 and CDR2: DFQATT, SNEGSKA (reference sequence). V lost 4 bases and J 7 bases, leaving 32 bases between the germline ends. The CDR3 DNA is TGCAGTGCTAAGTCGACTAGTAATTTCGACCTTACCCATCTGGAGCAGTACTTC. This sequence encodes CSAKSTSNFDLTHLEQYF.

This clonotype was seen many times. The chain joins TRBV27 to TRBJ2-1, with 8 nucleotides matching TRBD2. CDR3 size: 14 residues. CDR1 MNHEY and CDR2 SMNVEV come from the germline V gene (reference sequence). V was pared by 0 bases and J by 12 bases, with 7 bases of the junction left unmatched. CDR3 nucleotide sequence: TGTGCCAGCAGTTTATCGACCGGGAGGGCCAGGCAGTTCTTC. It specifies CASSLSTGRARQFF.

This clonotype was seen many times. The chain carries TRBV5-1 and TRBJ1-6; the D gene is possibly TRBD1 (5 bases). V was shortened by 5 bases and J by 5 bases, with 14 bases between the two germline ends. The germline CDR1 and CDR2 sequences are SGHRS and YFSETQ. This CDR3 contains 15 residues. The CDR3 nucleotides read TGCGCCAGCAGTCTACAGGCGGCGGATAATTCACCCCTCCACTTT. Encoded protein: CASSLQAADNSPLHF.

Ten or more counts support this clonotype. This chain joins TRBV7-2 and TRBJ1-2; 9 bases are shared with TRBD1. The CDR3 runs to 16 residues. V lost 5 bases and J lost 3; bases outside the gene matches: 10. Per the germline V gene, CDR1 is SGHTA and CDR2 is FQGNSA. In DNA, the CDR3 is TGTGCCAGCAGCCCCGTGTCGGGACAGGGCTACTATGGCTACACCTTC. This translates into CASSPVSGQGYYGYTF. The complete variable domain, with remaining parts taken from reference TRBV7-2 and TRBJ1-2, reads GAGVSQSPSNKVTEKGKDVELRCDPISGHTALYWYRQSLGQGLEFLIYFQGNSAPDKSGLPSDRFSAERTGGSVSTLTIQRTQQEDSAVYLCASSPVSGQGYYGYTFGSGTRLTVV.

The sample holds many counts of this clonotype. The genes are TRBV27 and TRBJ2-1; D is unclear. Trimming removed 0 bases at V and 4 bases at J, with 4 bases between. Looked up from germline, CDR1 is MNHEY and CDR2 is SMNVEV (reference sequence). The CDR3 runs 13 residues. The CDR3 DNA reads as TGTGCCAGCAGTTTATCGAGTTACAATGAGCAGTTCTTC. This translates into CASSLSSYNEQFF.

In this sample, this clonotype turned up many times. CDR3 coding DNA: TGTGCCAGCTCTTTTGGAATAGCCAAAAACATTCAGTACTTC. It specifies CASSFGIAKNIQYF. The chain carries TRBV7-9 and TRBJ2-4; D not certain. The CDR3 is made up of 14 amino acids. V lost 8 bases and J lost 0, with 11 bases in between. Per germline, CDR1 SEHNR and CDR2 FQNEAQ (reference sequence).

At least ten counts were recorded for this clonotype. J is TRBJ1-5 and V is TRBV20-1, with a weak D call TRBD1 (5 bases). Per the germline V gene, CDR1 is DFQATT and CDR2 is SNEGSKA (reference sequence). Deletions cut 2 bases from V and 2 bases from J, with 13 bases between. This CDR3 has 15 residues. CDR3 loop: CSARRPGSGNQPQHF. CDR3 coding DNA: TGCAGTGCTAGACGTCCAGGGTCAGGCAATCAGCCCCAGCATTTT.

This clonotype was observed at least ten times. The chain employs TRBV20-1 and TRBJ1-1; TRBD1 matches at 12 bases. The germline gives CDR1 DFQATT, CDR2 SNEGSKA (reference sequence). The ends lost 2 bases at V and 11 bases at J; junction bases unmatched: 6. The CDR3 extends over 13 amino acids. This CDR3 is CSARRDRGLEAFF. CDR3 nucleotides: TGCAGTGCTAGACGGGACAGGGGGCTTGAGGCTTTCTTT.

This clonotype was counted many times. The CDR3 is CASSPAPLGEQFF. The CDR3 nucleotides are TGTGCCAGCAGCCCTGCCCCGTTGGGTGAGCAGTTCTTC. The V and J genes are TRBV7-2 and TRBJ2-1; the D is unclear. This CDR3 has 13 amino acids. V lost 5 bases and J lost 9, with 14 bases in between. Germline CDR1 SGHTA, CDR2 FQGNSA. The full variable domain, completed using reference TRBV7-2 and TRBJ2-1, is GAGVSQSPSNKVTEKGKDVELRCDPISGHTALYWYRQSLGQGLEFLIYFQGNSAPDKSGLPSDRFSAERTGGSVSTLTIQRTQQEDSAVYLCASSPAPLGEQFFGPGTRLTVL.

By share, this clonotype ranks as medium-sized. The gene calls are TRBV6-1 and TRBJ1-5; the D gene is possibly TRBD1 (5 bases). Trimming removed 10 bases at V and 0 bases at J, with 13 bases between. The CDR3 is 14 amino acids. Germline CDR1 MNHNS, CDR2 SASEGT. The CDR3 is CAINRGSSNQPQHF. CDR3 DNA sequence: TGTGCCATCAACCGGGGCAGTAGCAATCAGCCCCAGCATTTT.

This clonotype was detected only a few times. V gene TRBV20-1 combines with J gene TRBJ2-1, with 8 bases matching TRBD2. CDR3 length: 13 amino acids. V dropped 5 bases and J dropped 4; count of bases not matched to a gene: 4. Germline values: CDR1 DFQATT, CDR2 SNEGSKA (reference sequence). The CDR3 reads CSALLAVYNEQFF. CDR3 DNA: TGCAGTGCTTTACTAGCGGTTTACAATGAGCAGTTCTTC.

This clonotype came up many times. The chain has TRBV5-6 and TRBJ2-1, with 7 positions matching TRBD1. V dropped 3 bases and J dropped 5; count of bases not matched to a gene: 8. This CDR3 contains 15 residues. Germline values: CDR1 SGHDT, CDR2 YYEEEE. The CDR3 DNA reads TGTGCCAGCAGCTGGGGACAGCGAACCAACAATGAGCAGTTCTTC. Its protein product is CASSWGQRTNNEQFF.

This clonotype was seen at least ten times. This rearrangement joins TRBV27 to TRBJ2-1; no reliable D call. The CDR3 runs 15 residues. The germline gives CDR1 MNHEY, CDR2 SMNVEV (reference sequence). V lost 3 bases to trimming and J lost 1 base, with 10 bases between them. As DNA, the CDR3 is TGTGCCAGCAGTTTTGGCGTTGGGTCCTACAATGAGCAGTTCTTC. Residues: CASSFGVGSYNEQFF.

This clonotype was found many times. V and J are TRBV9 and TRBJ2-1; 9 bases align to TRBD2. V was clipped by 4 bases and J by 10 bases; unmatched bases: 15. The CDR3 has 16 residues. Germline assignment: CDR1 SGDLS and CDR2 YYNGEE. The CDR3: CASSPFGLAGLGEQFF. The DNA for the CDR3 is TGTGCCAGCAGCCCCTTTGGGCTAGCGGGACTCGGCGAGCAGTTCTTC. Full variable domain (remainder filled in from reference TRBV9 and TRBJ2-1): DSGVTQTPKHLITATGQRVTLRCSPRSGDLSVYWYQQSLDQGLQFLIQYYNGEERAKGNILERFSAQQFPDLHSELNLSSLELGDSALYFCASSPFGLAGLGEQFFGPGTRLTVL.

This clonotype was detected many times. This chain links TRBV29-1 with TRBJ2-1; tentatively, D is TRBD1 (6 bases). Germline V gene sequence: CDR1 SQVTM, CDR2 ANQGSEA. Trimming took off 6 bases at V and 7 bases at J, with 16 bases between the two ends. The CDR3 has 13 amino acids. Here the CDR3 reads CSVQGMVGNEQFF. In DNA, the CDR3 is TGCAGCGTCCAGGGGATGGTGGGGAATGAGCAGTTCTTC.

There are many counts of this clonotype. This sequence joins TRBV6-5 and TRBJ2-3, with 9 positions matching TRBD2. The CDR3 extends over 15 amino acids. V was clipped by 6 bases and J by 6 bases; unmatched bases: 10. Germline V gene data show CDR1 as MNHEY and CDR2 as SVGAGI. CDR3 sequence reads: CASRRTSARLDTQYF. In DNA form, the CDR3 reads TGTGCCAGCAGAAGGACTAGCGCCAGGCTTGATACGCAGTATTTT.

Judged by abundance, this clonotype is medium-sized (0.01 to 0.1%). The gene calls are TRBV7-3 and TRBJ2-1; D is possibly TRBD1 (5 bases). Trimming removed 6 bases from V and 0 bases from J, with 12 bases in between. CDR3 length: 15 amino acids. Germline V CDR1 and CDR2: SGHTA, FQGTGA. CDR3 sequence: CASSFRQSSYNEQFF. In DNA, the CDR3 is TGTGCCAGCAGTTTCCGACAGAGCTCCTACAATGAGCAGTTCTTC.

This clonotype was counted many times. The V gene is TRBV27, the J gene TRBJ1-3; perhaps TRBD1 as D (6 bases). The V end was cut by 6 bases, the J end by 0 bases, with 12 bases between. Germline assignment: CDR1 MNHEY and CDR2 SMNVEV (reference sequence). The CDR3 contains 15 residues. CDR3 in DNA: TGTGCCAGCAGGGCCCTAGGGGGCTCTGGAAACACCATATATTTT. Amino acids: CASRALGGSGNTIYF.

This clonotype has at least ten counts. V gene TRBV7-6 combines with J gene TRBJ1-4; TRBD1 aligns across 7 bases. V trimming: 3 bases; J trimming: 7 bases; junction bases outside the gene matches: 5. This CDR3 contains 14 residues. CDR1 is SGHVS and CDR2 is FNYEAQ in the germline V gene. This CDR3 reads CASSFGPGGEKLFF. CDR3 sequence (DNA): TGTGCCAGCAGCTTTGGGCCAGGGGGTGAAAAACTGTTTTTT.